Following are 19 T cell receptor beta chains from one sample sequenced in a study of blood T cells in healthy people across ages (dated by TCRdb to between 2014 and 2016). The library was built by means of 5' RACE. The data were produced on an Illumina HiSeq 2500. The second PCR ran for about 6 to 11 cycles and used a J-beta primer mix along with a sample-barcoded 5' primer. Using fastp trimming at Q25 and MiXCR clonotype assembly, TCRdb reanalyzed the public sequencing data and kept in-frame beta chains. Rows with one shared CDR3 protein collapse into an entry with the most common genes and DNA. For this sample the table gives 750,000 to 850,000 distinct CDR3 sequences, of which roughly 25% were detected only once. The leading ten clones occupy under 4.5% of the sample. This same sample was also taken into another study, of T cells of mothers and their children.

The sample taken for sequencing was blood. All receptors derive from a boy under 18 in good health.

In its sample, this clonotype was seen a few times. The chain combines TRBV6-5 with TRBJ2-5; a weak D match, TRBD2 (6 bases). The better agreement between TRBJ2-1 and the DNA end casts doubt on the J call. This CDR3 is built from 18 residues. Germline V lookup: CDR1 MNHEY, CDR2 SVGAGI. The CDR3 DNA reads TGTGCCAGCAGTTGGCTAGGCGGGGTTTCAAGGGGCTTCAATGAGCAGTTCTTC. Encoded protein: CASSWLGGVSRGFNEQFF.

The rearrangement links TRBV7-9 to TRBJ2-7, with D perhaps TRBD1 (6 bases). The end of the DNA aligns better with TRBJ2-1, so the J call may be wrong. This CDR3 has 16 residues. CDR1 is SEHNR, CDR2 FQNEAQ, per germline (reference sequence). The CDR3 DNA follows: TGTGCCAGCAGCTTGGGGGCAACAGGGCCGACCTACGAGCAGTTCTTC. It encodes CASSLGATGPTYEQFF.

This clonotype was counted a few times. This sequence joins TRBV27 and TRBJ2-7; D possibly corresponds to TRBD1 (5 bases). V was trimmed by 3 bases and J by 4 bases, leaving 10 bases between them. The germline gives CDR1 MNHEY, CDR2 SMNVEV (reference sequence). This CDR3 spans 13 amino acids. The CDR3 DNA reads TGTGCCAGCAGTTTGCAGGGCTGGTACGAGCAGTACTTC. This gives the protein CASSLQGWYEQYF.

This sequence joins TRBV20-1 and TRBJ2-1; 15 bases align to TRBD2. The CDR3 is 16 amino acids. Germline CDR1 reads DFQATT; CDR2 reads SNEGSKA (reference sequence). V shed 5 bases, J shed 7 bases, and the junction held 9 bases outside the gene matches. The CDR3 is CSAPPGLAGGGNEQFF. In DNA form, the CDR3 reads TGCAGTGCTCCTCCGGGACTAGCGGGAGGTGGAAATGAGCAGTTCTTC.

A few counts support this clonotype. V is TRBV4-1 and J is TRBJ2-1; D is perhaps TRBD1 (7 bases). V was pared by 0 bases and J by 7 bases, with 25 bases between. Germline loops: CDR1 MGHRA, CDR2 YSYEKL. The CDR3 is 19 amino acids. The CDR3: CASSQDPGSRDSPKNEQFF. The CDR3, as DNA: TGCGCCAGCAGCCAAGATCCCGGTTCGCGGGACAGCCCGAAAAATGAGCAGTTCTTC.

This clonotype has only a few counts. J is TRBJ2-1 and V is TRBV7-6; no clear D. The CDR3 runs 16 residues. V was trimmed by 1 base and J by 3 bases, leaving 13 bases between them. CDR1 and CDR2 (germline): SGHVS, FNYEAQ. The CDR3 is CASSLGPDTLYNEQFF. The CDR3 nucleotides read TGTGCCAGCAGCTTAGGGCCAGACACACTCTACAATGAGCAGTTCTTC.

This clonotype was found a few times. The CDR3 here is CASSQTLAGGPNEQFF. The CDR3 bases are TGTGCCAGCAGTCAAACACTAGCGGGGGGGCCCAATGAGCAGTTCTTC. The chain has TRBV6-2 or TRBV6-3 and TRBJ2-5; 13 bases match TRBD2. The DNA end favors TRBJ2-1, so the J call may be wrong. This CDR3 is 16 amino acids long. The germline CDR1 and CDR2 sequences are MNHEY and SVGEGT.

The chain combines TRBV7-9 with TRBJ2-5; D is undetermined. The DNA matches TRBJ2-1 better at its end, which makes the J call doubtful. The CDR3 is 12 amino acids. Germline CDR1 SEHNR, CDR2 FQNEAQ (reference sequence). The CDR3 DNA follows: TGTGCCAGCAGCTTTGAGTCGGTTGAGCAGTTCTTC. Its protein is CASSFESVEQFF.

This clonotype was detected a few times. This chain links TRBV20-1 with TRBJ2-5; TRBD1 matches 8 bases. Unmatched junction bases numbered 9, after V lost 6 bases and J lost 3 bases. The CDR3 loop spans 14 amino acids. In germline, CDR1 is DFQATT, CDR2 SNEGSKA (reference sequence). CDR3 DNA: TGCAGTGCCCCCCCGGGGACAGGAAAAGAGACCCAGTACTTC. This encodes CSAPPGTGKETQYF.

The chain has TRBV5-6 and TRBJ2-2; D possibly corresponds to TRBD1 (6 bases). The germline gives CDR1 SGHDT, CDR2 YYEEEE. The germline V and J ends were trimmed by 0 bases and 1 base, with 7 bases remaining between them. CDR3 size: 15 residues. This CDR3 reads CASSLAQGNTGELFF. For the CDR3, the DNA is TGTGCCAGCAGCTTGGCACAGGGGAACACCGGGGAGCTGTTTTTT. The full variable domain, rest sourced from reference TRBV5-6 and TRBJ2-2, is DAGVTQSPTHLIKTRGQQVTLRCSPKSGHDTVSWYQQALGQGPQFIFQYYEEEERQRGNFPDRFSGHQFPNYSSELNVNALLLGDSALYLCASSLAQGNTGELFFGEGSRLTVL.

This clonotype was counted only a few times. V is TRBV7-8 and J is TRBJ2-5; possibly TRBD2 for D (5 bases). The end of the DNA aligns better with TRBJ2-7, so the J call may be wrong. The CDR3 loop spans 15 amino acids. Germline CDR1 SGHVS, CDR2 FQNEAQ. This CDR3 reads CASSLGSEVTYEQYF. For the CDR3, the DNA is TGTGCCAGCAGCTTAGGGTCGGAGGTTACCTACGAGCAGTACTTC.

On this clonotype: Mismatch with germline at one junction end may stem from a read error. J is TRBJ2-1 and V is TRBV5-4, with D perhaps TRBD1 (5 bases). Germline CDR1 is SGHNT and CDR2 is YYREEE (reference sequence). The CDR3 contains 13 residues. CDR3 region: CAGSRTRNNEQFF. In DNA, the CDR3 is TGTGCCGGCAGCCGGACAAGGAACAATGAGCAGTTCTTC.

This clonotype was seen a few times. This sequence joins TRBV7-9 and TRBJ1-4; 7 nucleotides line up with TRBD1. The CDR3 has 14 residues. Germline V CDR1 and CDR2: SEHNR, FQNEAQ (reference sequence). Trimming cost V 5 bases and J 6 bases; bases outside gene matches: 6. The CDR3 DNA follows: TGTGCCAGCAGCGACCGGGACAGCCATGAAAAACTGTTTTTT. Protein: CASSDRDSHEKLFF.

CDR3 in amino acids: CASSLQSAAQNEQFF. Written as DNA, the CDR3 is TGCGCCAGCAGCTTGCAATCGGCTGCCCAGAATGAGCAGTTCTTC. V is TRBV5-1 and J is TRBJ2-5; no clear D gene. Near its end, the DNA agrees better with TRBJ2-1, so the J call may be wrong. This CDR3 has 15 amino acids. The germline V gene has CDR1 SGHRS and CDR2 YFSETQ.

The chain links TRBV28 to TRBJ2-7, with 7 bases aligning to TRBD1. Trimming cost V 3 bases and J 4 bases; bases outside gene matches: 6. This CDR3 region has 14 residues. Per the germline V gene, CDR1 is MDHEN and CDR2 is SYDVKM. CDR3 loop: CASSFRGGRYEQYF. The CDR3 DNA reads as TGTGCCAGCAGTTTCCGAGGGGGCAGGTACGAGCAGTACTTC. The full variable domain, completed using reference TRBV28 and TRBJ2-7, is DVKVTQSSRYLVKRTGEKVFLECVQDMDHENMFWYRQDPGLGLRLIYFSYDVKMKEKGDIPEGYSVSREKKERFSLILESASTNQTSMYLCASSFRGGRYEQYFGPGTRLTVT.

This clonotype was seen more than once but under ten times. J is TRBJ1-3 and V is TRBV5-1, with 8 bases lining up with TRBD1. Trimming removed 4 bases from V and 1 base from J; junction bases left unmatched: 10. Germline V gives CDR1 SGHRS, CDR2 YFSETQ. The length of the CDR3 is 17 residues. CDR3 region: CASSGGQGAFSGNTIYF. The CDR3 DNA sequence: TGCGCCAGCAGCGGGGGGCAGGGGGCCTTTTCTGGAAACACCATATATTTT.

The V gene is TRBV5-1, the J gene TRBJ2-7, with a tentative D call TRBD2 (5 bases). This CDR3 is 15 amino acids long. The germline CDR1 and CDR2 sequences are SGHRS and YFSETQ. Trimming took off 2 bases at V and 0 bases at J, with 12 bases between the two ends. CDR3 sequence reads: CASSFSPEGSYEQYF. The CDR3, as DNA: TGCGCCAGCAGCTTTAGCCCCGAGGGCTCCTACGAGCAGTACTTC.

This clonotype occurred a few times. V and J are TRBV7-9 and TRBJ1-4, with 10 bases identical to TRBD1. The germline V gene encodes CDR1 SEHNR and CDR2 FQNEAQ (reference sequence). V was clipped by 4 bases and J by 6 bases; unmatched bases: 5. The CDR3 sequence is 15 residues long. The CDR3 DNA follows: TGTGCCAGCAGCTCCGGACAGGGGGGAGATGAAAAACTGTTTTTT. This translates into CASSSGQGGDEKLFF.

The chain couples TRBV7-9 to TRBJ2-6; D is unclear. The length of the CDR3 is 15 residues. Germline assignment: CDR1 SEHNR and CDR2 FQNEAQ (reference sequence). Deletions cut 5 bases from V and 0 bases from J, with 8 bases between. The CDR3 nucleotides read TGTGCCAGCAGCGCCGATTACTCTGGGGCCAACGTCCTGACTTTC. As protein: CASSADYSGANVLTF. Full variable domain (outside the CDR3, taken from reference TRBV7-9 and TRBJ2-6): DTGVSQNPRHKITKRGQNVTFRCDPISEHNRLYWYRQTLGQGPEFLTYFQNEAQLEKSRLLSDRFSAERPKGSFSTLEIQRTEQGDSAMYLCASSADYSGANVLTFGAGSRLTVL.